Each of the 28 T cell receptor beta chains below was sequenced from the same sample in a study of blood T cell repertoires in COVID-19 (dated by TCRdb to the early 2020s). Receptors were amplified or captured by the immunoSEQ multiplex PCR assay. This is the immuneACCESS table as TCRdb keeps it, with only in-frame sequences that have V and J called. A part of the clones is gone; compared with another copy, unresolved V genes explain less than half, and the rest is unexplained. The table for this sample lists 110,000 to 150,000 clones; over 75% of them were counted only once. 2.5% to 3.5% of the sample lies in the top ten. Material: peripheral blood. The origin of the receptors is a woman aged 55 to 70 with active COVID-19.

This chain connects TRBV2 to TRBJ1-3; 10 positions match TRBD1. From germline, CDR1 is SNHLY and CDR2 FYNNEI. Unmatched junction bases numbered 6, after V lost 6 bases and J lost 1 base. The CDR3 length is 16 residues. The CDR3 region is CASSRTGGTSGNTIYF. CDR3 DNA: TGTGCCAGCAGCCGGACAGGGGGAACTTCTGGAAACACCATATATTTT.

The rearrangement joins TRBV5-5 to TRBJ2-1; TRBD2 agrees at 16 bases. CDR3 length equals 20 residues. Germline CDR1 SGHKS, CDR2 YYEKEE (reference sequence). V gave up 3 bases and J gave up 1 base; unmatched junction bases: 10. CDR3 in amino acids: CASSWGLAGGPTRSYNEQFF. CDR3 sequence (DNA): TGTGCCAGCAGCTGGGGACTAGCGGGAGGGCCTACGCGGTCCTACAATGAGCAGTTCTTC.

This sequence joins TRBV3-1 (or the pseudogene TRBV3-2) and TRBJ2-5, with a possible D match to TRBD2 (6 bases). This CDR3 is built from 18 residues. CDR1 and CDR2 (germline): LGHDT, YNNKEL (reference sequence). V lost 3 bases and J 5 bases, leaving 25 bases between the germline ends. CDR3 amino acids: CASSQGGYSGIGYETQYF. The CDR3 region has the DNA TGTGCCAGCAGCCAGGGGGGATATTCCGGGATAGGGTATGAGACCCAGTACTTC.

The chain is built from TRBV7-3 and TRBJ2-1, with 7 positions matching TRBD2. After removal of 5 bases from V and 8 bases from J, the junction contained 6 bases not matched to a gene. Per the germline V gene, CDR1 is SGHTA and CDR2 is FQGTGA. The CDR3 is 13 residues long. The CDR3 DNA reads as TGTGCCAGCAGCACCGGACGGGGGGATGAGCAGTTCTTC. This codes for CASSTGRGDEQFF. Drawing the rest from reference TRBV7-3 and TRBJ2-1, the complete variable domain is GAGVSQTPSNKVTEKGKYVELRCDPISGHTALYWYRQSLGQGPEFLIYFQGTGAADDSGLPNDRFFAVRPEGSVSTLKIQRTERGDSAVYLCASSTGRGDEQFFGPGTRLTVL.

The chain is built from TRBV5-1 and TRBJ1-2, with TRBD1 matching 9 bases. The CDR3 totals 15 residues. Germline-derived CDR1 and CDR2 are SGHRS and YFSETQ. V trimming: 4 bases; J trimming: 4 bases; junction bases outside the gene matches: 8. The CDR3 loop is CASSTTGGGPYGYTF. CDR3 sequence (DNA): TGCGCCAGCAGCACGACAGGGGGAGGTCCCTATGGCTACACCTTC.

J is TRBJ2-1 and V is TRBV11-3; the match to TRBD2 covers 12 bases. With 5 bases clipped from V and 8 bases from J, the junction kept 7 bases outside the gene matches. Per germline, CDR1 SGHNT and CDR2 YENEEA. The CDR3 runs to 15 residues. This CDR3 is CASSPGTSGWDEQFF. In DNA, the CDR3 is TGTGCCAGCAGCCCCGGGACTAGCGGGTGGGATGAGCAGTTCTTC.

CDR3 coding DNA: TGTGCCAGCTACGTGAATGGCGGAGGATCCGATTGCCCCTACGAGCAGTACTTC. Encoded protein: CASYVNGGGSDCPYEQYF. This rearrangement joins TRBV27 to TRBJ2-7; a weak D match, TRBD2 (5 bases). The germline V and J ends were trimmed by 8 bases and 2 bases, with 28 bases remaining between them. CDR1 is MNHEY, CDR2 SMNVEV, per germline (reference sequence). This CDR3 has 18 amino acids.

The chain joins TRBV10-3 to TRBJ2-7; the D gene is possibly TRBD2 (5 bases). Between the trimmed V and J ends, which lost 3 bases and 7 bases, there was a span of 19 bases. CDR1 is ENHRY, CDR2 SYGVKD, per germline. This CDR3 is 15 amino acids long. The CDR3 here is CAISEGGLAAGEQYF. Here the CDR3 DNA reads TGTGCCATCAGTGAAGGAGGACTGGCCGCTGGGGAGCAGTACTTC.

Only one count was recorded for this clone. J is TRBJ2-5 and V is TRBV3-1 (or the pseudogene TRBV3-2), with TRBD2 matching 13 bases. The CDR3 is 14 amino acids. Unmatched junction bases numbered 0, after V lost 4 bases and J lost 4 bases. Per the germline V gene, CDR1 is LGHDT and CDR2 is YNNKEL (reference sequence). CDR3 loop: CASSRTSGGETQYF. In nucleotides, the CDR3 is TGTGCCAGCAGCCGGACTAGCGGGGGAGAGACCCAGTACTTC.

The CDR3 loop reads CASYDSTFTDTQYF. The CDR3 bases are TGTGCCAGCTACGACTCGACCTTCACAGATACGCAGTATTTT. The J gene is TRBJ2-3, the V gene TRBV28; D is unresolved. Trimming cost V 8 bases and J 2 bases, with 14 bases left between them. Germline CDR1 and CDR2: MDHEN and SYDVKM. This CDR3 spans 14 amino acids.

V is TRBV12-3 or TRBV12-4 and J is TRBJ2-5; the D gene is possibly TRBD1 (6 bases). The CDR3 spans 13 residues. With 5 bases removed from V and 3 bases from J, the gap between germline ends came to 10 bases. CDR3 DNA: TGTGCCAGCAGTCGGACAGAAAAAGAGACCCAGTACTTC. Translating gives CASSRTEKETQYF.

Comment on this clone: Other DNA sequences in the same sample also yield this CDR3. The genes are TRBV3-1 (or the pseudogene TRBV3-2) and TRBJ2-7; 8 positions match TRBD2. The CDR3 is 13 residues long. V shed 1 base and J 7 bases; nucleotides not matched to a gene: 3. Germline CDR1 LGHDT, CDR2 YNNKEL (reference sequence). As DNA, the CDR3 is TGTGCCAGCAGCCAAGGGCTAGCGGGTGAGCAGTACTTC. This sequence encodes CASSQGLAGEQYF.

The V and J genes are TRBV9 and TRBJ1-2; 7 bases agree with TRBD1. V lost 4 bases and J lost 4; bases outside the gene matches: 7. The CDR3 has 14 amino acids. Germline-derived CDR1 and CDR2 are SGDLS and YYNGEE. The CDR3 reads CASSPSDRVYGYTF. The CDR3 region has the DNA TGTGCCAGCAGCCCATCTGACAGGGTCTATGGCTACACCTTC.

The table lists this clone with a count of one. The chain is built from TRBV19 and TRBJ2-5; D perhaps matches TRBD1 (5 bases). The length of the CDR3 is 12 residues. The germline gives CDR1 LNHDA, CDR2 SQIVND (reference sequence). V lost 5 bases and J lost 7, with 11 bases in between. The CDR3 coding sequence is TGTGCCAGTAGTCTCCGCCAGGGGACCCAGTACTTC. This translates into CASSLRQGTQYF.

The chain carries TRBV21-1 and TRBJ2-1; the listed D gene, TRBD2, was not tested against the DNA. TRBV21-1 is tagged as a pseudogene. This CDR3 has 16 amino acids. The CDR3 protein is CASSMIRAGPYNEQFF. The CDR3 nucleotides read TGTGCCAGCAGCATGATCCGGGCGGGGCCTTACAATGAGCAGTTCTTC.

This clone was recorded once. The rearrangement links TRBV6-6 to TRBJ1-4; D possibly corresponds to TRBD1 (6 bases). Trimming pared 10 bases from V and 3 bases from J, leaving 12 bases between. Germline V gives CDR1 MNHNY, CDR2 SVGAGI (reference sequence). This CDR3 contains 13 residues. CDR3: CATGGAANEKLFF. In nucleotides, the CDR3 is TGTGCCACCGGGGGGGCAGCTAATGAAAAACTGTTTTTT.

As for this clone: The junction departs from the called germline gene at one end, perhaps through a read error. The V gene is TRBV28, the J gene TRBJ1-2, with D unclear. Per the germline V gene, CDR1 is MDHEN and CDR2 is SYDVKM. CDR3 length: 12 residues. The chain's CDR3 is CATLREGYRYTF. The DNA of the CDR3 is TGTGCCACCTTGAGGGAGGGCTATCGCTACACCTTC.

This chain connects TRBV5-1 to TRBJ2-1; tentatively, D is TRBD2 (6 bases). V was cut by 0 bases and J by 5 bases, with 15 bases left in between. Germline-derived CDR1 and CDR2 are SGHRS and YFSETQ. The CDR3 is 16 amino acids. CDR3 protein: CASSLGDSRAHNEQFF. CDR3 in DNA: TGCGCCAGCAGCTTGGGGGACTCCCGAGCACACAATGAGCAGTTCTTC.

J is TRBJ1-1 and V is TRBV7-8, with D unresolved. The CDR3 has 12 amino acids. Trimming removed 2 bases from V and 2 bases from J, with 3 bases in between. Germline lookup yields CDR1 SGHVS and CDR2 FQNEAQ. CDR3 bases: TGTGCCAGCAGCTTAATAAACACTGAAGCTTTCTTT. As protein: CASSLINTEAFF.

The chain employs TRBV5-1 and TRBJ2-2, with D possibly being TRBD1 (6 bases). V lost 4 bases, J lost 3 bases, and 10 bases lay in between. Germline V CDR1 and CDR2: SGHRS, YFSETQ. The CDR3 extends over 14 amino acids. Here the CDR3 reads CASSVTGYTGELFF. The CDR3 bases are TGCGCCAGCAGCGTAACAGGGTACACCGGGGAGCTGTTTTTT.

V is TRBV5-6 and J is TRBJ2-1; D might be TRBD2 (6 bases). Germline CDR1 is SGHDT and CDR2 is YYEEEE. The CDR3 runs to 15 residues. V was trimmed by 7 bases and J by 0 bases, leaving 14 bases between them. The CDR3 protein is CASVKRGSSYNEQFF. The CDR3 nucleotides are TGTGCCAGCGTAAAACGGGGGAGCTCCTACAATGAGCAGTTCTTC.

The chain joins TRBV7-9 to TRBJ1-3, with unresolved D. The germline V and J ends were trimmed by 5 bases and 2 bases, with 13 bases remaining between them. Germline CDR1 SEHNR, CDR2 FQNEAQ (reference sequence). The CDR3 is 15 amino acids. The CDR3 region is CASSPPGRAGNTIYF. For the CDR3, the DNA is TGTGCCAGCAGCCCGCCCGGGCGGGCTGGAAACACCATATATTTT.

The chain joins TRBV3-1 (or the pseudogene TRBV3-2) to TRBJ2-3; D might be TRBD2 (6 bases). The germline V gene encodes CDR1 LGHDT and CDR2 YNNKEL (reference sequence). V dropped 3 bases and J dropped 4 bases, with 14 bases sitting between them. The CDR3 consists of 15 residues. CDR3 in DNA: TGTGCCAGCAGCCACTGGCGGGACGGCGCAGATACGCAGTATTTT. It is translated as CASSHWRDGADTQYF.

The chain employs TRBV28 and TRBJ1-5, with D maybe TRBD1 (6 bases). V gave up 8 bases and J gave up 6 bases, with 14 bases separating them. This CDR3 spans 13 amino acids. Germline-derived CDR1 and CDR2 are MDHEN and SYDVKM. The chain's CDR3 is CASWVQGTQPQHF. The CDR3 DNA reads TGTGCCAGCTGGGTACAGGGAACTCAGCCCCAGCATTTT.

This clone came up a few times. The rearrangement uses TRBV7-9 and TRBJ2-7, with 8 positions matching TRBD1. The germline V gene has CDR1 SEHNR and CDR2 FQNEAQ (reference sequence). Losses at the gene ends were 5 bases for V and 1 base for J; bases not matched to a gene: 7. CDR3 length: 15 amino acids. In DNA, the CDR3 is TGTGCCAGCAGCGGACGGACAGGGCCATCCTACGAGCAGTACTTC. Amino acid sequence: CASSGRTGPSYEQYF. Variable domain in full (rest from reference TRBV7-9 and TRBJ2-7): DTGVSQNPRHKITKRGQNVTFRCDPISEHNRLYWYRQTLGQGPEFLTYFQNEAQLEKSRLLSDRFSAERPKGSFSTLEIQRTEQGDSAMYLCASSGRTGPSYEQYFGPGTRLTVT.

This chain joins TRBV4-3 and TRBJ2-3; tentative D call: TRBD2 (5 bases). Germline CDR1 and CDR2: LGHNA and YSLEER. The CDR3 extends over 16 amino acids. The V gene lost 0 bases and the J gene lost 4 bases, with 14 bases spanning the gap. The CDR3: CASSQDQRAGADTQYF. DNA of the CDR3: TGCGCCAGCAGCCAAGATCAGAGGGCTGGGGCAGATACGCAGTATTTT.

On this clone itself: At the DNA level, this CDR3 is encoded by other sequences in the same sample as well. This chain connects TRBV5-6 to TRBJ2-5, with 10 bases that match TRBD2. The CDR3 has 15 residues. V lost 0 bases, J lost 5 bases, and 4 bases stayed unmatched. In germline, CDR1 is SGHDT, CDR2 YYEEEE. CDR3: CASSLVAGGRETQYF. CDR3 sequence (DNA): TGTGCCAGCAGCTTGGTAGCGGGAGGCAGGGAGACCCAGTACTTC.

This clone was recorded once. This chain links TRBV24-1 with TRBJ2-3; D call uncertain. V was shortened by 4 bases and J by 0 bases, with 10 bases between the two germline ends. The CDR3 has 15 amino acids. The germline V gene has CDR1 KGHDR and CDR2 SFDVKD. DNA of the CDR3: TGTGCCACCAGTGACCGCGGATATAGCACAGATACGCAGTATTTT. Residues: CATSDRGYSTDTQYF.